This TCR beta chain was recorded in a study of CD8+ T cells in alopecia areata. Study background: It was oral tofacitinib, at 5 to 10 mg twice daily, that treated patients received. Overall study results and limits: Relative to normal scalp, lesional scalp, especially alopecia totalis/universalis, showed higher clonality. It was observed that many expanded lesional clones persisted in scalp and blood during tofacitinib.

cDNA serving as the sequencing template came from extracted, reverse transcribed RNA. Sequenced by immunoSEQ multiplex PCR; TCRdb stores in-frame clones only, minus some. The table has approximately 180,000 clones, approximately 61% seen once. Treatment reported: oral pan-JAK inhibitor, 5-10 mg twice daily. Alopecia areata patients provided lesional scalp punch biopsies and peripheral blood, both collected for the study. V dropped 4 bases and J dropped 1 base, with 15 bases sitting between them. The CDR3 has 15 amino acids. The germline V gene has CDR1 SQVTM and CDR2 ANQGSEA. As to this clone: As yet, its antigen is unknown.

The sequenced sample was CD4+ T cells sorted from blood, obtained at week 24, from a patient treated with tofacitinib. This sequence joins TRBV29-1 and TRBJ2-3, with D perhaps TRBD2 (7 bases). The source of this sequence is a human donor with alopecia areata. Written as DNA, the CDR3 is TGCAGCGTTGGACAGGTGCTAGCGGGCACAGATACGCAGTATTTT. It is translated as CSVGQVLAGTDTQYF.